The present entry profiles one TCR beta chain with its context. This entry comes from a study of STAT5B mutations in CD4+ large granular lymphocyte leukemia. As for the study in general: Among healthy donors, a particular HLA allele went with more CDR3 'QG' motifs.

Germline CDR1 and CDR2: MDHEN and SYDVKM. The trim removed 6 bases at V and 4 bases at J, leaving 3 bases unmatched. CDR3 length: 13 amino acids. Per the study methods: Productive clonotypes were detectable down to 2.59 x 10-5 frequency. Sequencing used immunoSEQ multiplex PCR; TCRdb keeps in-frame clones, though not all of them. The V and J calls and clone size are taken from that table; D and trimming were inferred from the DNA. The table lists 30,000 or so clones, more than 65% of them singletons. The rearrangement links TRBV28 to TRBJ1-3; TRBD1 aligns across 7 bases. The sample comprised CD4+ T cells from blood buffy coats. The sequence was collected from a human donor in good health. CDR3 nucleotide sequence: TGTGCCAGCAGATTGACAGGGGGAAACACCATATATTTT. It specifies CASRLTGGNTIYF. Full variable domain (remainder filled in from reference TRBV28 and TRBJ1-3): DVKVTQSSRYLVKRTGEKVFLECVQDMDHENMFWYRQDPGLGLRLIYFSYDVKMKEKGDIPEGYSVSREKKERFSLILESASTNQTSMYLCASRLTGGNTIYFGEGSWLTVV.